This T cell receptor (beta chain) was documented in a study of shared clonotypes between healthy human individuals. Germline CDR1 LNHNV, CDR2 YYDKDF (reference sequence). This CDR3 spans 14 amino acids. Trimming removed 5 bases at V and 4 bases at J, with 14 bases between. TCRdb keeps only in-frame clones here, not all; method: immunoSEQ multiplex PCR. Seen here are 900,000 to 1,200,000 clones, 78% observed once, and the top ten hold roughly 0.57%. Each donor was a Caucasian adult residing in Nashville, Tennessee. General study points: In contrast to clonotypes shared by all four donors, non-shared clonotypes had lower generation probabilities.

This clone was observed a few times. Its antigen remains unknown. The TCR comes from a man between 18 and 29 years old in good health. Some clones in this sample may be carry-over from other donors' samples. The chain recombines TRBV15 with TRBJ1-2, with a tentative D call TRBD1 (6 bases). Source material: memory CD4+ T cells from PBMCs. Subset: CD45RA-negative fraction. CDR3 loop: CATSPQDRRYGYTF. CDR3 sequence (DNA): TGTGCCACCAGCCCCCAAGACAGGCGCTATGGCTACACCTTC.